This T cell receptor (beta chain) was profiled in a study of T-cell reconstitution after alpha-beta-depleted transplantation in children. Looked up from germline, CDR1 is DFQATT and CDR2 is SNEGSKA (reference sequence). The CDR3 totals 16 residues. The TCRbeta library incorporated unique molecular identifiers. One entry per CDR3 protein, called by TCRdb with MiXCR from the PCR reads. The repertoire consists of 85,000 to 120,000 distinct CDR3 sequences, with 4.5% to 7.5% occurring once and the leading ten covering 5.5% to 6.5%. In the case of this clonotype: Its specificity is not known. This may come from a read error, since a much larger clone is one base off.

The study, taken as a whole, reports: Newly made T cells mostly supplied T-cell counts and diversity one year after transplant. At day 60, the high TCRbeta diversity found in some patients originated from recipient T cells and thymic progenitors that had survived. Several hundred graft clones that had expanded were reportedly the source of alpha-beta T cells about two months after transplant.

The origin of this receptor is a female patient aged 2-9 years who had a stem cell transplant for Fanconi anemia, so the T cells may come from the graft donor. This specimen consisted of PBMCs, mostly from graft donor cells, obtained 60 days after TCRalphabeta/CD19-depleted stem cell transplant. The rearrangement links TRBV20-1 to TRBJ2-2; no definite D call. CDR3 DNA: TGCTGTGCTAGAGACGTTAGTCGAGACAACACCGGGGAGCTGTTTTTT. Amino acids: CCARDVSRDNTGELFF.